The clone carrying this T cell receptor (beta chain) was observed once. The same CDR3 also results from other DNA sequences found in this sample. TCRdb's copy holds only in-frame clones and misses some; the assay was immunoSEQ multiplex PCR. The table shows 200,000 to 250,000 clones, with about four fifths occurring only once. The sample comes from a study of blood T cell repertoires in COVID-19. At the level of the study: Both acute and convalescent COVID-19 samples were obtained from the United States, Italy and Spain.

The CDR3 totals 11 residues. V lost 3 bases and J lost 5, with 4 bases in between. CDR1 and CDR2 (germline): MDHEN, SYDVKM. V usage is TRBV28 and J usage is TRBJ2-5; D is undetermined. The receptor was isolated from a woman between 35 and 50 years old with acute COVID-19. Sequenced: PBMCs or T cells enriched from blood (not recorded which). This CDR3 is CASSLRETQYF. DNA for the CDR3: TGTGCCAGCAGTTTGCGTGAGACCCAGTACTTC.